This TCR beta chain is drawn from a study of shared T cell receptors in the human thymus. This table comes from immunoSEQ multiplex PCR, and its TCRdb copy is limited to in-frame clones, with some not included. The profile shows hundreds of thousands of clones, around nine tenths of them singletons. Trimming took off 1 base at V and 4 bases at J, with 7 bases between the two ends. The CDR3 spans 13 residues. The germline V gene encodes CDR1 SNHLY and CDR2 FYNNEI. These same records also appear under a second study, on human thymus T cells. According to that study: Resections that were taken during corrective heart surgery supplied the thymus tissue. Across thymic and blood repertoires, the usage of V and J genes appeared to be biased.

Sequencing was done on a sample of thymocytes. The TCR was taken from a boy in the first two years of life with a congenital heart defect. The J gene is TRBJ1-1, the V gene TRBV2; D not resolved. CDR3 residues: CASSEGGGTEAFF. The CDR3 nucleotides read TGTGCCAGCAGTGAAGGGGGAGGCACTGAAGCTTTCTTT.